Listed below are T cell receptor beta chains from one sample, sequenced in a study of shared clonotypes between healthy human individuals. TCRdb's table, derived via immunoSEQ multiplex PCR, lists solely in-frame clones and lacks some. The sample has fewer than 400,000 clones, over 65% seen once. The sample was memory CD4+ T cells sorted from blood. These receptors originate from a young man in good health. CDR3s include the opening cysteine and the closing phenylalanine or tryptophan. A D gene is named only where the DNA matches it firmly. Rows give clone size only sometimes, using once, few, many, or a class for an expanded clone.

>TRBJ1-2|medium-sized|TRBD1|TRBV6-1
TGTGCCAGCGGGGACAGGGGGATCTATGGCTACACCTTC
CASGDRGIYGYTF
>TRBJ2-7|NA|TRBD1|TRBV18
TGTGCCAGCTCACCAGCGGGACAGGAATTCTACGAGCAGTACTTC
CASSPAGQEFYEQYF
>TRBJ1-4|NA|NA|TRBV13
TGTGCCAGCAGCTCGAAGGGGCCCTTAGGGACAAATGAAAAACTGTTTTTT
CASSSKGPLGTNEKLFF
>TRBJ1-5|NA|TRBD1|TRBV5-1
TGCGCCAGCAGTCAGGGGGCAGGTCAGCCCCAGCATTTT
CASSQGAGQPQHF
>TRBJ1-5|once|NA|TRBV19
TGTGCCAGTACCACAGGGTATCAGCCCCAGCATTTT
CASTTGYQPQHF
>TRBJ2-3|few|NA|TRBV7-3
TGTGCCAGCAGCTTCCGGACCACCACAGATACGCAGTATTTT
CASSFRTTTDTQYF
>TRBJ2-1|NA|TRBD2|TRBV5-1
TGCGCCAGCAGCCCGGACGGTAGCGGGGGGTACAATGAGCAGTTCTTC
CASSPDGSGGYNEQFF
>TRBJ1-5|few|TRBD1|TRBV27
TGTGCCAGCAGTCCCAGTCCCGGACAGGGGGCCCTACAGCCCCAGCATTTT
CASSPSPGQGALQPQHF
>TRBJ1-5|NA|NA|TRBV6-1
TGTGCCAGCAGGCCCCGGGACAATAGCAATCAGCCCCAGCATTTT
CASRPRDNSNQPQHF
>TRBJ2-5|NA|NA|TRBV9
TGTGCCAGCAGCGTAGCTCCTTCGGGAGCTCAAGAGACCCAGTACTTC
CASSVAPSGAQETQYF
>TRBJ2-5|NA|NA|TRBV5-1
TGCGCCAGCAGCTTGACTAGAGAGACCCAGTACTTC
CASSLTRETQYF
>TRBJ1-5|NA|NA|TRBV5-1
TGCGCCAGCAGCCCAGGTAATAGCAATCAGCCCCAGCATTTT
CASSPGNSNQPQHF
>TRBJ2-4|NA|NA|TRBV5-6
TGTGCCAGCAGCTTGGTCGTGGGACATAAAATTCAGTACTTC
CASSLVVGHKIQYF
>TRBJ2-6|NA|NA|TRBV5-4
TGTGCCAGCAGCTTGGGGTCGGCAGCTGGGGCCAACGTCCTGACTTTC
CASSLGSAAGANVLTF
>TRBJ2-3|NA|TRBD2|TRBV19
TGTGCCAGTAGTCCTAGGCCAGCGGGAAAGGATACGCAGTATTTT
CASSPRPAGKDTQYF
>TRBJ2-6|NA|NA|TRBV7-2
TGTGCCAGCAGCCATATCCGGGGAACGGGGGCCAACGTCCTGACTTTC
CASSHIRGTGANVLTF
>TRBJ2-7|NA|TRBD1|TRBV18
TGTGCCAGCTCACCGACGACAGGGTTCGGAGGCTACGAGCAGTACTTC
CASSPTTGFGGYEQYF
>TRBJ2-1|once|TRBD2|TRBV2
TGTGCCAGCAGTGAAGCGGGACTAGCAAATGAGCAGTTCTTC
CASSEAGLANEQFF
>TRBJ2-2|NA|TRBD1|TRBV11-2
TGTGCCAGCAGCTTATATGCATTGAAGGGGGCCGGCACCGGGGAGCTGTTTTTT
CASSLYALKGAGTGELFF
>TRBJ1-2|NA|NA|TRBV5-4
TGTGCCAGCACCCTAAGTTTCTATGGCTACACCTTC
CASTLSFYGYTF
>TRBJ1-4|NA|NA|TRBV6-1
TGTGCCAGCATGCGGATTCCTAATGAAAAACTGTTTTTT
CASMRIPNEKLFF
>TRBJ2-4|NA|NA|TRBV27
TGTGCCAGCAGTTTCCTTTCTACAGTCGGAGCCAAAAACATTCAGTACTTC
CASSFLSTVGAKNIQYF
>TRBJ2-7|many|TRBD2|TRBV2
TGTGCCAGCGGCCTAGCGGGCCAAGGGGAGCAGTACTTC
CASGLAGQGEQYF
>TRBJ2-7|NA|NA|TRBV29-1
TGCAGCGGCCGATGGGGGACCTACGAGCAGTACTTC
CSGRWGTYEQYF
>TRBJ2-7|NA|TRBD2|TRBV28
TGTGCCAGCAGTTTACCAGCGGGAGTGGGCGAGCAGTACTTC
CASSLPAGVGEQYF
>TRBJ1-2|NA|TRBD1|TRBV28
TGTGCCAGCAGTTCTGAAGGTCGACAGGGCTATGGCTACACCTTC
CASSSEGRQGYGYTF